This T cell receptor beta chain was documented in a study of T cell responses to AZD1222 COVID-19 vaccine. Assay used: immunoSEQ multiplex PCR; TCRdb lists only in-frame clones, some missing. This table has around 150,000 clones, 85% to 95% appearing once. Whole-study findings and limits: Spike-specific TCR breadth and depth both grew after two AZD1222 doses. Unmutated variant regions are reportedly the target of nearly half of TCRs that are spike-specific. Donor demographics were predominantly white British with a female majority; clonal diversity may be underestimated. Along spike, vaccine-associated CD4 TCRs were found throughout, with dominance at 160-218 and 743-854.

Comments on this clone: Its specificity is not known.

The sample was peripheral blood, taken 28 days after the second AZD1222 dose. The origin of this receptor is an adult who received the AZD1222 COVID-19 vaccine.

CDR3 in amino acids: CAWSEADEAFF. For the CDR3, the DNA is TGTGCCTGGAGTGAGGCAGACGAAGCTTTCTTT. The V and J genes are TRBV30 and TRBJ1-1; no firm D call. There are 11 residues in the CDR3. Germline-derived CDR1 and CDR2 are GTSNPN and SVGIG (reference sequence). Trimming cost V 1 base and J 8 bases, with 8 bases left between them.